The rows below give T cell receptor beta chains drawn from one sample of a study of blood T cell repertoires in COVID-19. Here immunoSEQ multiplex PCR was the method, and the copy in TCRdb shows in-frame clones only, minus some. This table has roughly 290,000 clones, 70% to 90% appearing once. The specimen sequenced was peripheral blood. These receptors came from a woman aged 45-65 years who had recovered from COVID-19. CDR3s include the opening cysteine and the closing phenylalanine or tryptophan. D genes are given only for firm matches. The listing skips clone size in some rows; elsewhere it reads once, few, many or a size class.

V	length	size	J	D	CDR3	DNA
TRBV5-4	17	.	TRBJ2-7	TRBD2	CASSLEAGARITYEQYF	TGTGCCAGCAGCTTGGAAGCGGGAGCCCGTATTACCTACGAGCAGTACTTC
TRBV7-9	14	.	TRBJ1-1	TRBD1	CASSIVAGGTEAFF	TGTGCCAGCAGCATAGTTGCAGGGGGCACTGAAGCTTTCTTT
TRBV29-1	14	.	TRBJ2-3	TRBD2	CSVDTSGSPDTQYF	TGCAGCGTTGACACTAGCGGGAGCCCAGATACGCAGTATTTT
TRBV15	16	once	TRBJ2-7	TRBD2	CATSRAPSGSTHEQYF	TGTGCCACCAGCAGAGCCCCTAGCGGGAGTACCCACGAGCAGTACTTC
TRBV5-5	14	.	TRBJ1-4	.	CASSGLATNEKLFF	TGTGCCAGCTCGGGACTTGCAACTAATGAAAAACTGTTTTTT
TRBV11-2	12	.	TRBJ2-5	.	CASSPAPGTQYF	TGTGCCAGCAGCCCCGCCCCCGGGACCCAGTACTTC
TRBV7-2	14	.	TRBJ1-1	.	CASSPQPRNTEAFF	TGTGCCAGCAGCCCCCAACCTAGGAACACTGAAGCTTTCTTT
TRBV15	15	.	TRBJ2-7	.	CATSRVSSSFEEQYF	TGTGCCACCAGCAGAGTATCCTCCTCGTTTGAGGAGCAGTACTTC
TRBV6-2/TRBV6-3	13	.	TRBJ2-5	.	CASSYYWSETQYF	TGTGCCAGCAGCTACTACTGGTCAGAGACCCAGTACTTC
TRBV6-6	14	.	TRBJ1-1	.	CASSYDRGNTEAFF	TGTGCCAGCAGTTACGATCGGGGGAACACTGAAGCTTTCTTT
TRBV6-5	15	once	TRBJ2-7	.	CASSYGRRGTYEQYF	TGTGCCAGCAGTTACGGAAGACGGGGAACCTACGAGCAGTACTTC
TRBV6-5	15	.	TRBJ1-6	.	CASGPGRGYNSPLHF	TGTGCCAGCGGCCCCGGGAGAGGATATAATTCACCCCTCCACTTT
TRBV27	15	.	TRBJ1-5	.	CASSVQGPANQPQHF	TGTGCCAGCAGTGTTCAGGGGCCCGCCAATCAGCCCCAGCATTTT
TRBV7-2	14	.	TRBJ2-1	TRBD1	CASRGQGSYNEQFF	TGTGCCAGCAGGGGACAGGGGTCGTACAATGAGCAGTTCTTC
TRBV19	12	.	TRBJ1-5	.	CASSYQGQPQHF	TGTGCCAGTAGTTACCAGGGTCAGCCCCAGCATTTT
TRBV7-2	16	.	TRBJ2-2	.	CASSLNNPTNTGELFF	TGTGCCAGCAGCCTCAACAATCCGACAAACACCGGGGAGCTGTTTTTT
TRBV7-9	15	.	TRBJ2-2	.	CASSSLDRSTGELFF	TGTGCCAGCAGCTCCCTGGACAGAAGTACCGGGGAGCTGTTTTTT
TRBV19	15	once	TRBJ2-7	.	CASSIGWAGTYEQYF	TGTGCCAGTAGTATAGGCTGGGCAGGAACCTACGAGCAGTACTTC
TRBV12-3/TRBV12-4	13	few	TRBJ1-1	.	CATRLRGWNEAFF	TGTGCCACCCGCCTCAGGGGTTGGAATGAAGCTTTCTTT
TRBV3-1/TRBV3-2	16	.	TRBJ1-3	TRBD1	CASSQADRGLRNTIYF	TGTGCCAGCAGCCAAGCCGACAGGGGGCTGAGAAACACCATATATTTT
TRBV6-6	15	.	TRBJ1-1	TRBD1	CASSSQQGAGTEAFF	TGTGCCAGCAGTTCTCAACAGGGGGCGGGCACTGAAGCTTTCTTT
TRBV18	13	.	TRBJ1-1	.	CASSPRGGTEAFF	TGTGCCAGCTCACCACGGGGAGGAACTGAAGCTTTCTTT
TRBV9	16	few	TRBJ2-1	.	CASSVGVEPSYNEQFF	TGTGCCAGCAGCGTAGGGGTGGAGCCCTCCTACAATGAGCAGTTCTTC
TRBV3-1/TRBV3-2	16	.	TRBJ2-1	TRBD2	CASSHQAGLAVNEQFF	TGTGCCAGCAGCCACCAAGCTGGACTAGCGGTTAATGAGCAGTTCTTC